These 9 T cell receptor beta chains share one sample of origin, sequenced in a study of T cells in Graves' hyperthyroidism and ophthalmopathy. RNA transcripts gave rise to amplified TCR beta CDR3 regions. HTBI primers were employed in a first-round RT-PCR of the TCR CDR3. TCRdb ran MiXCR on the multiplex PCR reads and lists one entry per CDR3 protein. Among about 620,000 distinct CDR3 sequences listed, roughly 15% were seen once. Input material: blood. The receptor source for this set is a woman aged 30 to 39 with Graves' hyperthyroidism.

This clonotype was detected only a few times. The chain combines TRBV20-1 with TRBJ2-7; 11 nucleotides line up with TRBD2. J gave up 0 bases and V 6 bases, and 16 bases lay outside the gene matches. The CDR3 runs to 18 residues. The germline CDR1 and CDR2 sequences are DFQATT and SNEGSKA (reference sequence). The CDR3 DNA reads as TGCAGTGCGGAAGGAGAAACGACTAGCGGGAAAAGCTCCTACGAGCAGTACTTC. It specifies CSAEGETTSGKSSYEQYF.

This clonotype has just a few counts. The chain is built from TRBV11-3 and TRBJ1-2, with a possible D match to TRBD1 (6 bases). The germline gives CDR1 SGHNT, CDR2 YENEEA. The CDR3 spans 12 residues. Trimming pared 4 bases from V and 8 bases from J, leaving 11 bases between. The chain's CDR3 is CASSSTGHGYTF. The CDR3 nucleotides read TGTGCCAGCAGCTCTACAGGGCACGGCTACACCTTC.

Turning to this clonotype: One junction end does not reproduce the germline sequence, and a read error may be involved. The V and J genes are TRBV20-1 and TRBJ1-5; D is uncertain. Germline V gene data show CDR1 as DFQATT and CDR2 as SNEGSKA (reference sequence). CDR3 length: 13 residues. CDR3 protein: CSANIGSNRPQHF. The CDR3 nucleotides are TGCAGTGCGAATATAGGAAGCAATCGGCCCCAGCATTTT.

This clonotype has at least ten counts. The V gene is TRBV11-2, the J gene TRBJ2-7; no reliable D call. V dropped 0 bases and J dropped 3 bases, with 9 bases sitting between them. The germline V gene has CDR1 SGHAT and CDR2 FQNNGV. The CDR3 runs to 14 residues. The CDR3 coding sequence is TGTGCCAGCAGCTTAGAGGCTCCGGACTACGAGCAGTACTTC. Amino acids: CASSLEAPDYEQYF.

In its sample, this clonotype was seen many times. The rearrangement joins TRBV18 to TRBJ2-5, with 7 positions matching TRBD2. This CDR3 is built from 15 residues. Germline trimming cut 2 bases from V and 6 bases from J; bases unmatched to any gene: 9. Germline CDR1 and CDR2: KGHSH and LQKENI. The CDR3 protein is CASSPREGLVKTQYF. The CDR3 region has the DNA TGTGCCAGCTCACCAAGGGAGGGACTGGTAAAGACCCAGTACTTC.

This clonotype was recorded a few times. DNA for the CDR3: TGTGCCAGCAGCTTATCCCAGCACCAAGAGACCCAGTACTTC. This codes for CASSLSQHQETQYF. The chain carries TRBV7-8 and TRBJ2-5; no clear D. V was cut by 2 bases and J by 0 bases, with 7 bases left in between. Germline V gene data show CDR1 as SGHVS and CDR2 as FQNEAQ. The CDR3 runs 14 residues.

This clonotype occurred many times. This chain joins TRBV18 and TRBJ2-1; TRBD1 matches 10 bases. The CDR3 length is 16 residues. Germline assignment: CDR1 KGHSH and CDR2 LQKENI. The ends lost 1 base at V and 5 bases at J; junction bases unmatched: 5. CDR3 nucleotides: TGTGCCAGCTCACCACTTCGGACAGGGGGGAACAATGAGCAGTTCTTC. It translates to CASSPLRTGGNNEQFF.

CDR3 DNA sequence: TGTGCCAGCAGCTTAAGCGAGGGGCCCTACCGGGTGAACACAGATACGCAGTATTTT. Protein sequence: CASSLSEGPYRVNTDTQYF. The V gene is TRBV7-3, the J gene TRBJ2-3; tentatively, D is TRBD1 or TRBD2 (5 bases each). Trimming shortened V by 1 base and J by 2 bases, and 22 bases separated the two germline ends. This CDR3 contains 19 residues. Germline V gives CDR1 SGHTA, CDR2 FQGTGA.

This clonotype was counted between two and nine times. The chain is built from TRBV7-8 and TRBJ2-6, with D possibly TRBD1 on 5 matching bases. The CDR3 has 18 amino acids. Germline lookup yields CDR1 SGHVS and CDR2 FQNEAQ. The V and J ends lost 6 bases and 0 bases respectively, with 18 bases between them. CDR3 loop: CASSYLSSRVSGANVLTF. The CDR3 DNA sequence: TGTGCCAGCAGTTACTTATCCTCCAGGGTCTCTGGGGCCAACGTCCTGACTTTC.